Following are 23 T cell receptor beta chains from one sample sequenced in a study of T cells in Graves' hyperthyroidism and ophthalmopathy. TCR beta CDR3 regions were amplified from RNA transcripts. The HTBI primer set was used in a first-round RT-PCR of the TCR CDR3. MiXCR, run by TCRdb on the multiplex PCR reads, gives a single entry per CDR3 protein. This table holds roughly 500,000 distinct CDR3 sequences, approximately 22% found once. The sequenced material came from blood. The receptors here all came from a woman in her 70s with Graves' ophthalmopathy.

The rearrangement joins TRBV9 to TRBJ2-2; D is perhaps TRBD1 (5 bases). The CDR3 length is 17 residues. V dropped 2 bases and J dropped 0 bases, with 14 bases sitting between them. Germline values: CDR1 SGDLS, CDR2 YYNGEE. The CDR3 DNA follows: TGTGCCAGCAGCGTTCAGACAGTATCCGCGAACACCGGGGAGCTGTTTTTT. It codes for CASSVQTVSANTGELFF.

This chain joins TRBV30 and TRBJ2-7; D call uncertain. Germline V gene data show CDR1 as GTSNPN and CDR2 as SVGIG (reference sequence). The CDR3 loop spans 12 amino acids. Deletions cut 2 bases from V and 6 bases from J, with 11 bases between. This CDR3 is CAWSLMRGEQYF. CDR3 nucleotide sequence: TGTGCCTGGAGTTTAATGAGAGGCGAGCAGTACTTC. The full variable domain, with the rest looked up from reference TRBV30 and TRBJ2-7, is SQTIHQWPATLVQPVGSPLSLECTVEGTSNPNLYWYRQAAGRGLQLLFYSVGIGQISSEVPQNLSASRPQDRQFILSSKKLLLSDSGFYLCAWSLMRGEQYFGPGTRLTVT.

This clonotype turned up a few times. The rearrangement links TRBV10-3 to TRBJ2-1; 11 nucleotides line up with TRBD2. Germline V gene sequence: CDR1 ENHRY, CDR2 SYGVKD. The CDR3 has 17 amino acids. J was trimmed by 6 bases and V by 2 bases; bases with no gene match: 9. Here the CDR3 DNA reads TGTGCCATCAGTGAGCCCCTACTAGCGGGAGTGGCCAATGAGCAGTTCTTC. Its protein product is CAISEPLLAGVANEQFF.

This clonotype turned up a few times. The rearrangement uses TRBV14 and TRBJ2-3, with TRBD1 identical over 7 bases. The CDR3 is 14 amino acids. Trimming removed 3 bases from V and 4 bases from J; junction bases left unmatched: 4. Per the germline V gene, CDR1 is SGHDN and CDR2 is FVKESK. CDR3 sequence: CASSQVQGADTQYF. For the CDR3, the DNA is TGTGCCAGCAGCCAGGTCCAGGGGGCAGATACGCAGTATTTT.

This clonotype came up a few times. The CDR3: CASTPDGAGGDTGELFF. The CDR3 coding sequence is TGTGCCAGCACCCCAGACGGAGCGGGAGGGGACACCGGGGAGCTGTTTTTT. The chain links TRBV6-2 or TRBV6-3 to TRBJ2-2; 10 positions agree with TRBD2. The germline gives CDR1 MNHEY, CDR2 SVGEGT. This CDR3 region has 17 residues. The ends lost 7 bases at V and 3 bases at J; junction bases unmatched: 11.

In DNA, the CDR3 is TGCGCCAGCAGCTTGGCCGTTTGGACGCCGAACACTGAAGCTTTCTTT. Translation gives CASSLAVWTPNTEAFF. The chain recombines TRBV5-1 with TRBJ1-1; D is undetermined. CDR1 and CDR2 (germline): SGHRS, YFSETQ. The CDR3 covers 16 residues. Trimming took 0 bases from V and 1 from J, leaving 13 bases between them.

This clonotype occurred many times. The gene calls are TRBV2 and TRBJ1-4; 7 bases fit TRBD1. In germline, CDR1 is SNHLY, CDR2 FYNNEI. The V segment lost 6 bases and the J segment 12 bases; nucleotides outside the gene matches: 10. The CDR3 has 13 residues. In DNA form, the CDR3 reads TGTGCCAGCAGCCTCAGAACAGGGGTAGAACTGTTTTTT. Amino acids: CASSLRTGVELFF.

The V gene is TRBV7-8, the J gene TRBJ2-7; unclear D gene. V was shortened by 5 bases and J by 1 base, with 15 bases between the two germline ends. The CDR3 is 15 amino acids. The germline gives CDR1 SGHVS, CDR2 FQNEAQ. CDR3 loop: CASSPPSGYSYEQYF. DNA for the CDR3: TGTGCCAGCAGCCCCCCATCGGGCTATTCCTACGAGCAGTACTTC.

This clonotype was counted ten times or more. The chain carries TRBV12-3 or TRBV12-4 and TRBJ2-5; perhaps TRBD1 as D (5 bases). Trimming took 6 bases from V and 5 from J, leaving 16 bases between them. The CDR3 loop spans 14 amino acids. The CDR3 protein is CASSPTVGMETQYF. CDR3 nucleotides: TGTGCCAGCAGCCCGACAGTGGGGATGGAGACCCAGTACTTC.

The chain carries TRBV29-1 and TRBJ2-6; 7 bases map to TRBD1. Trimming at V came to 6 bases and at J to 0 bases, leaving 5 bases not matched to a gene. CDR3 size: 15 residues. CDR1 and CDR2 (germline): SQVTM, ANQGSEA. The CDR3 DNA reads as TGCAGCGTCATAGCAGGGGGCTCTGGGGCCAACGTCCTGACTTTC. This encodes CSVIAGGSGANVLTF.

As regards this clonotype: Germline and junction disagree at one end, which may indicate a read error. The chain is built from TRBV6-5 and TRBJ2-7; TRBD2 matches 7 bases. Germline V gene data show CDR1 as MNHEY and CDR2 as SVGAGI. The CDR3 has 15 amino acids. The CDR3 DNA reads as TGTGCCAGCAGTTACGGGGCGGGGACTACCTACGAGCAGTGCTTC. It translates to CASSYGAGTTYEQCF.

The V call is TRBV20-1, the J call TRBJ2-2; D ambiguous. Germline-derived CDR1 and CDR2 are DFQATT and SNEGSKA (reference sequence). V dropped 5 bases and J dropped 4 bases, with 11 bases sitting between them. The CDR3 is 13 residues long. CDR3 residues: CSAAGPSTGELFF. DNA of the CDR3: TGCAGTGCTGCAGGCCCCAGCACCGGGGAGCTGTTTTTT.

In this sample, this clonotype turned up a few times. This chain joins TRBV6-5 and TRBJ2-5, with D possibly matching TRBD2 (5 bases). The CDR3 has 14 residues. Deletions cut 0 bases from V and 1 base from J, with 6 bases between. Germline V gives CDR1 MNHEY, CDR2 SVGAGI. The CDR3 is CASSYSSGQETQYF. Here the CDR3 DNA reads TGTGCCAGCAGTTACTCCAGCGGCCAAGAGACCCAGTACTTC.

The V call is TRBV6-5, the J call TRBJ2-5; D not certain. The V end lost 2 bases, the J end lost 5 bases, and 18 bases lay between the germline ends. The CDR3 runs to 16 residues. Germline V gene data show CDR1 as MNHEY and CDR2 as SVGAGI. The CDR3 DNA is TGTGCCAGCAGTTACGGGGTAGGACGAGGATGGGAGACCCAGTACTTC. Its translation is CASSYGVGRGWETQYF.

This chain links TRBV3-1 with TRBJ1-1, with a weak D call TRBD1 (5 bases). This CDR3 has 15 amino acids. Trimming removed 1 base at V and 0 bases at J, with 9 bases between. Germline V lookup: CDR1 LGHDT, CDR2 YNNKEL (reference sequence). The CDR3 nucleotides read TGTGCCAGCAGCCAAGCAGGGATCATGAACACTGAAGCTTTCTTT. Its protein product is CASSQAGIMNTEAFF.

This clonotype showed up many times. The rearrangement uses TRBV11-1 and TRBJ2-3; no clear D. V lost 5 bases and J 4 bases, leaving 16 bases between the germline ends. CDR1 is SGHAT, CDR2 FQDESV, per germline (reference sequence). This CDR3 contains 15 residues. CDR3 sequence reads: CASSLDPLDSDTQYF. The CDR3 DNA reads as TGTGCCAGCAGCCTAGACCCGCTAGATTCAGATACGCAGTATTTT. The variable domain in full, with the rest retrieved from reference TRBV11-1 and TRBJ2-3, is EAEVAQSPRYKITEKSQAVAFWCDPISGHATLYWYRQILGQGPELLVQFQDESVVDDSQLPKDRFSAERLKGVDSTLKIQPAELGDSAMYLCASSLDPLDSDTQYFGPGTRLTVL.

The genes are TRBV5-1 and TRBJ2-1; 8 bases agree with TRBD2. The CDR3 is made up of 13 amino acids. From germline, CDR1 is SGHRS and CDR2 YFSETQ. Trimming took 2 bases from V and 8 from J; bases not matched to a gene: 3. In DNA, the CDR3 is TGCGCCAGCAGCTTAGGGACTAGAGATGAGCAGTTCTTC. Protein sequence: CASSLGTRDEQFF.

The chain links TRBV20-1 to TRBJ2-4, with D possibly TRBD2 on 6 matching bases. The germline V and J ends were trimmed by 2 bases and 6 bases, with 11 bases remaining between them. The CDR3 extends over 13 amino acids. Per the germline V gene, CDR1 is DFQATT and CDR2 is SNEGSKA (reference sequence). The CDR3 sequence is CSARRESGNIQYF. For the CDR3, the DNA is TGCAGTGCTAGACGGGAGTCGGGAAACATTCAGTACTTC.

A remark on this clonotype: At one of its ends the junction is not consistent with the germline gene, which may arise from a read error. In DNA, the CDR3 is TGTGCTAGCAGCTTAGCTCAGGGGGCTGAAGCTTTCTTT. Residues: CASSLAQGAEAFF. The gene calls are TRBV7-7 and TRBJ1-1, with 7 nucleotides matching TRBD1. The CDR3 consists of 13 residues. Per the germline V gene, CDR1 is SSHAT and CDR2 is FNYEAQ (reference sequence).

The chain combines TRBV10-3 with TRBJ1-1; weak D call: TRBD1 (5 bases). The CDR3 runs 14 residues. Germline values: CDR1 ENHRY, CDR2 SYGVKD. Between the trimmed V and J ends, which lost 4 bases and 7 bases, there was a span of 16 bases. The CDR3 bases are TGTGCCATCAGTGTCCCCGGACATCAGGGTGAAGCTTTCTTT. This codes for CAISVPGHQGEAFF.

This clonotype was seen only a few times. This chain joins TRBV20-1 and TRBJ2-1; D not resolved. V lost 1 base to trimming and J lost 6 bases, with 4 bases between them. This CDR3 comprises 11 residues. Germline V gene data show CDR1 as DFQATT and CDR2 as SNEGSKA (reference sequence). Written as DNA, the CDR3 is TGCAGTGCTAGAGTTGTCAATGAGCAGTTCTTC. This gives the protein CSARVVNEQFF.

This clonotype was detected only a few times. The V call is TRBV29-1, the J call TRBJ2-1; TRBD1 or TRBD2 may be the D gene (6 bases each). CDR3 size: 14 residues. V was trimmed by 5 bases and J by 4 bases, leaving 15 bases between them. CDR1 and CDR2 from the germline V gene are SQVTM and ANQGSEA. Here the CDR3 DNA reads TGCAGCGTTCCGGGGGCGGGAAGGTACAATGAGCAGTTCTTC. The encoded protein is CSVPGAGRYNEQFF.

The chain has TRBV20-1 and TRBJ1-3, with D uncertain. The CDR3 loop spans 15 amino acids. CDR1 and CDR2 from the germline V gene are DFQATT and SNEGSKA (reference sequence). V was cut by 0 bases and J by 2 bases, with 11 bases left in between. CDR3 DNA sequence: TGCAGTGCTAGAGATTCACGGGAAGCTGGAAACACCATATATTTT. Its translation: CSARDSREAGNTIYF.